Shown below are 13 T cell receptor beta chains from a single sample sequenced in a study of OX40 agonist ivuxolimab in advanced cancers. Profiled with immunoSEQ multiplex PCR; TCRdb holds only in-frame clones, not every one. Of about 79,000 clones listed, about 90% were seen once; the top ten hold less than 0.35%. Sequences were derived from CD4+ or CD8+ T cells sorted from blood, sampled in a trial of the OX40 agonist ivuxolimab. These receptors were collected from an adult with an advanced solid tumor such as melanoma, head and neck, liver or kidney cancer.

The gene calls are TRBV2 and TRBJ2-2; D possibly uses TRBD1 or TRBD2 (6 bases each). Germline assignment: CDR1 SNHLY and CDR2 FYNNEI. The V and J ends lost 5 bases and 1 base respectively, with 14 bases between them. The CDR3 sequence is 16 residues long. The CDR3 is CASSREGGQNTGELFF. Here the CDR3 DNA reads TGTGCCAGCAGTCGAGAGGGGGGACAGAACACCGGGGAGCTGTTTTTT.

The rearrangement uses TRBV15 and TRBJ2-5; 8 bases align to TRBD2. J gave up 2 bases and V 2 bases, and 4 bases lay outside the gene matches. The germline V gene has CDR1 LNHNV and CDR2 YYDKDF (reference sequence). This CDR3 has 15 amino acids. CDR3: CATSRNAGGQETQYF. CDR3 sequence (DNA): TGTGCCACCAGCAGAAACGCGGGGGGTCAAGAGACCCAGTACTTC.

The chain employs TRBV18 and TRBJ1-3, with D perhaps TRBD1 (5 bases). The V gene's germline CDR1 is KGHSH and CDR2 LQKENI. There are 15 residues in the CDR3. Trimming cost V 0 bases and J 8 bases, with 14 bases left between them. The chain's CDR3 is CASSPPGEGTDTIYF. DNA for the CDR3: TGTGCCAGCTCACCACCGGGGGAGGGGACGGACACCATATATTTT.

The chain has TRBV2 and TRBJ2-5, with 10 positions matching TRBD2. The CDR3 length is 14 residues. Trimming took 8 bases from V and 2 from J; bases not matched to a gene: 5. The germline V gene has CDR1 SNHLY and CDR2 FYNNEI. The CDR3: CASGVAGGQETQYF. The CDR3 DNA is TGTGCCAGCGGGGTAGCGGGGGGACAAGAGACCCAGTACTTC.

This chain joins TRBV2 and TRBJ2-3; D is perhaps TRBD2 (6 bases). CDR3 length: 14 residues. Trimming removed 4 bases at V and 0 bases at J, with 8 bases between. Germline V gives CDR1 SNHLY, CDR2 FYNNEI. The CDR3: CASSVAGSTDTQYF. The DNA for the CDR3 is TGTGCCAGCAGTGTGGCGGGGAGCACAGATACGCAGTATTTT.

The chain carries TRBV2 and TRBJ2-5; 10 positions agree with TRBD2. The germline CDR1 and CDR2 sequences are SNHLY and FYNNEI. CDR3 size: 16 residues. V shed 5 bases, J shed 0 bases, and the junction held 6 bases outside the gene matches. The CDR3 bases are TGTGCCAGCAGTAAGGGACTAGCGTGGTACCAAGAGACCCAGTACTTC. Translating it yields CASSKGLAWYQETQYF.

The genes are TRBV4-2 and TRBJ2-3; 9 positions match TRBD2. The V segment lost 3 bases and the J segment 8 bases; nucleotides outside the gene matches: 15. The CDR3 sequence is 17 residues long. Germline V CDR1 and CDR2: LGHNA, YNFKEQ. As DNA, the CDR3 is TGTGCCAGCAGCCACCCAAATAGCGGGGGAGTTGAGGTTACGCAGTATTTT. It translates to CASSHPNSGGVEVTQYF.

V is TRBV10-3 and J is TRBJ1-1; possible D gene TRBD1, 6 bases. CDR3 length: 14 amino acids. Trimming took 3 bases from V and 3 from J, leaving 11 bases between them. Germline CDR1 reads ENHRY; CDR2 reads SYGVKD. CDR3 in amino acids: CAISDRGQDTEAFF. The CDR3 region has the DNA TGTGCCATCAGTGACAGGGGCCAGGACACTGAAGCTTTCTTT.

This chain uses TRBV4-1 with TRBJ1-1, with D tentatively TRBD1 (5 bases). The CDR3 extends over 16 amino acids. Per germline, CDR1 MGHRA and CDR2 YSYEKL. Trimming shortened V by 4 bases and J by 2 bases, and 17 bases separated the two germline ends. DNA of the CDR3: TGCGCCAGCAGCCTCCTACCCGGGGGTCTCAACACTGAAGCTTTCTTT. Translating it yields CASSLLPGGLNTEAFF.

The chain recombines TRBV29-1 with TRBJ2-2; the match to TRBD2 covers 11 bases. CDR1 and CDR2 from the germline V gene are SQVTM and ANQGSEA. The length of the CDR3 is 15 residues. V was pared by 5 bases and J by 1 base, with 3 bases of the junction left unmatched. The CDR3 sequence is CSVSGTSGNTGELFF. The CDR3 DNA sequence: TGCAGCGTTTCCGGGACTAGCGGGAACACCGGGGAGCTGTTTTTT.

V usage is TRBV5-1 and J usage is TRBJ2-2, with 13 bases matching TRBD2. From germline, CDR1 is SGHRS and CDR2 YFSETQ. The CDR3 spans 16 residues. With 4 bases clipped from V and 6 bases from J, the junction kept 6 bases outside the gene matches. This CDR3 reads CASSHTSGGAPGELFF. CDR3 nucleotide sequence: TGCGCCAGCAGCCACACTAGCGGGGGGGCCCCCGGGGAGCTGTTTTTT.

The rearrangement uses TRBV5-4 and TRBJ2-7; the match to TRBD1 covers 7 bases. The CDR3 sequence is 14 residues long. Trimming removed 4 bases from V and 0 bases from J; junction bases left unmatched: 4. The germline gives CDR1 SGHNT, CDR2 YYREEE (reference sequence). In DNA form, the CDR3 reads TGTGCCAGCAGCGCCCGGGACAGCTCCTACGAGCAGTACGTC. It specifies CASSARDSSYEQYV.

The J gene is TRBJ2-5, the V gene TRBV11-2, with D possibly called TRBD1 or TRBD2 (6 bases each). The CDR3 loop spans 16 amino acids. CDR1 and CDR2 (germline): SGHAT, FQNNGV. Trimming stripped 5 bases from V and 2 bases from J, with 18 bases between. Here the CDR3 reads CASSLGGFGGQETQYF. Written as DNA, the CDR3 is TGTGCCAGCAGCCTAGGGGGATTTGGGGGGCAAGAGACCCAGTACTTC.